The source of this TCR beta chain is a study of blood T cell repertoires in COVID-19. On the study more broadly: T cells, B-cell-depleted T cells, or PBMCs supplied cDNA or gDNA.

V was shortened by 3 bases and J by 6 bases, with 18 bases between the two germline ends. Looked up from germline, CDR1 is SGHTA and CDR2 is FQGTGA. The CDR3 totals 16 residues. Assay: immunoSEQ multiplex PCR; the TCRdb copy retains only in-frame clones and omits some. Here the sample spans around 130,000 clones, 70% to 90% being singletons. The sample holds one count of this clone. Sample: peripheral blood. The chain joins TRBV7-3 to TRBJ1-5, with TRBD1 as a possible D gene (6 bases). The TCR was taken from a human donor in a cohort sampled during active COVID-19. CDR3 protein: CASSFSRAGVSQPQHF. CDR3 bases: TGTGCCAGCAGCTTCTCCAGGGCAGGGGTAAGTCAGCCCCAGCATTTT.